These 10 T cell receptor beta chains share one sample of origin, sequenced in a study of regulatory T cells in long-lasting Graves disease. The time point: newly diagnosed GD, antithyroid drugs for less than 3 months. From PBMCs, RNA was extracted and then used to make the TCR library. Building the TCR beta libraries relied on iRepertoire HTBI primers, and CDR3 regions underwent Arm-PCR. TCRdb re-called the multiplex PCR reads with MiXCR, one entry per CDR3 protein. The sample includes 580,000 or so distinct CDR3 sequences, about 16% of them seen just once. These data also featured in a second study, about T cells in Graves' hyperthyroidism and ophthalmopathy.

The source material was peripheral blood mononuclear cells (PBMCs), sampled at new diagnosis, from a patient treated with antithyroid drugs. The source is a man between 18 and 35 years old with Graves disease.

This clonotype was observed at least ten times. The chain combines TRBV7-2 with TRBJ2-5; D gene unclear. V lost 5 bases to trimming and J lost 5 bases, with 9 bases between them. This CDR3 comprises 12 residues. Per the germline V gene, CDR1 is SGHTA and CDR2 is FQGNSA. The CDR3 region is CASSPQRETQYF. DNA of the CDR3: TGTGCCAGCAGCCCCCAACGGGAGACCCAGTACTTC.

As for this clonotype: A much larger clonotype is one base distant, so this may be a read error. In this CDR3 the conserved last residue, phenylalanine or tryptophan, is missing, so a read error is likely. V is TRBV7-9 and J is TRBJ2-3, with TRBD1 matching over 10 bases. Trimming at V came to 5 bases and at J to 6 bases, leaving 11 bases not matched to a gene. This CDR3 region has 16 residues. CDR1 is SEHNR, CDR2 FQNEAQ, per germline (reference sequence). The CDR3: CASSISTGGRRDTQYY. The CDR3 DNA follows: TGTGCCAGCAGCATATCGACAGGGGGCCGACGGGATACGCAGTATTAT.

The rearrangement links TRBV29-1 to TRBJ2-1, with 10 bases fitting TRBD2. The CDR3 sequence is 14 residues long. The V gene's germline CDR1 is SQVTM and CDR2 ANQGSEA. The V segment lost 8 bases and the J segment 6 bases; nucleotides outside the gene matches: 10. The CDR3 protein is CSIIPGLASNEQFF. The CDR3 DNA sequence: TGCAGCATAATACCGGGACTAGCGTCCAATGAGCAGTTCTTC.

The chain recombines TRBV5-1 with TRBJ1-4, with D possibly matching TRBD1 (6 bases). Germline V gene lookup returns CDR1 SGHRS and CDR2 YFSETQ. Trimming cost V 4 bases and J 7 bases, with 23 bases left between them. This CDR3 is 17 amino acids long. CDR3 DNA: TGCGCCAGCAGCCGGGAGGACAGCCCCCAGGGCGGTGAAAAACTGTTTTTT. Its translation is CASSREDSPQGGEKLFF.

The chain couples TRBV30 to TRBJ1-3; D possibly corresponds to TRBD1 (6 bases). CDR1 and CDR2 (germline): GTSNPN, SVGIG (reference sequence). The CDR3 has 15 residues. V lost 1 base and J lost 3, with 13 bases in between. The CDR3 loop reads CAWSARGLLGNTIYF. CDR3 nucleotide sequence: TGTGCCTGGAGTGCTCGGGGGCTCCTTGGAAACACCATATATTTT.

This clonotype was detected a few times. This chain connects TRBV6-2 or TRBV6-3 to TRBJ2-2; D not certain. The CDR3 covers 14 residues. V was cut by 6 bases and J by 5 bases, with 13 bases left in between. Germline V CDR1 and CDR2: MNHEY, SVGEGT. The CDR3 DNA reads TGTGCCAGCAGCCTAAACCTTAAGACCGGGGAGCTGTTTTTT. Protein product: CASSLNLKTGELFF.

The chain has TRBV4-2 and TRBJ1-1, with 7 bases identical to TRBD1. From germline, CDR1 is LGHNA and CDR2 YNFKEQ. V lost 3 bases, J lost 9 bases, and 10 bases stayed unmatched. This CDR3 has 14 amino acids. In DNA form, the CDR3 reads TGTGCCAGCAGCCAGGACCGGGACAGTCGAAAAGCTTTCTTT. As protein: CASSQDRDSRKAFF.

The rearrangement joins TRBV27 to TRBJ2-1, with 10 positions matching TRBD1. V gave up 6 bases and J gave up 0 bases; unmatched junction bases: 5. Germline CDR1 MNHEY, CDR2 SMNVEV (reference sequence). The CDR3 covers 16 residues. CDR3 sequence reads: CASSAWTGGSYNEQFF. CDR3 nucleotides: TGTGCCAGCAGCGCATGGACAGGGGGCTCCTACAATGAGCAGTTCTTC.

V and J are TRBV12-3 or TRBV12-4 and TRBJ2-6, with 11 bases matching TRBD1. The CDR3 length is 17 residues. J gave up 3 bases and V 5 bases, and 6 bases lay outside the gene matches. The CDR3 DNA follows: TGTGCCAGCAGTATGGACAGGGGGCTACTTGGGGCCAACGTCCTGACTTTC. This gives the protein CASSMDRGLLGANVLTF.

The chain is built from TRBV9 and TRBJ2-7, with 9 bases fitting TRBD1. The V and J ends lost 4 bases and 1 base, in that order; junction bases with no gene match: 6. This CDR3 contains 15 residues. Germline CDR1 reads SGDLS; CDR2 reads YYNGEE. Here the CDR3 reads CASSFGTGYSYEQYF. CDR3 DNA sequence: TGTGCCAGCAGCTTCGGGACAGGGTATTCCTACGAGCAGTACTTC.